The next 26 T cell receptor beta chains were all read from a single sample in a study of shared clonotypes between healthy human individuals. The table came from immunoSEQ multiplex PCR; TCRdb's copy has only in-frame clones and leaves some out. The sample consists of over 2 million clones, 85% to 95% of them appearing once. Sequencing was carried out using naive CD4+ T cells from PBMCs. Noted subset: CD45RA+ positively selected. These receptors all come from a man between 18 and 29 years old in good health. Some clones in this sample may be carry-over from other donors' samples.

CDR3 coding DNA: TGCGCCAGCAGCTTGTACAGGGGGCGCGATGAGCAGTTCTTC. This encodes CASSLYRGRDEQFF. V gene TRBV5-1 combines with J gene TRBJ2-1; 9 bases map to TRBD1. With 1 base clipped from V and 8 bases from J, the junction kept 4 bases outside the gene matches. This CDR3 spans 14 amino acids. The germline gives CDR1 SGHRS, CDR2 YFSETQ.

The chain employs TRBV7-2 and TRBJ2-6; 8 nucleotides line up with TRBD1. V lost 3 bases to trimming and J lost 2 bases; unmatched junction nucleotides: 3. CDR3 size: 16 residues. In germline, CDR1 is SGHTA, CDR2 FQGNSA. Here the CDR3 DNA reads TGTGCCAGCAGCTTCCGGACAGGGCCTGGGGCCAACGTCCTGACTTTC. It encodes CASSFRTGPGANVLTF.

This chain links TRBV11-2 with TRBJ2-1; 15 bases match TRBD2. V shed 5 bases, J shed 5 bases, and the junction held 7 bases outside the gene matches. There are 17 residues in the CDR3. CDR1 is SGHAT, CDR2 FQNNGV, per germline. Written as DNA, the CDR3 is TGTGCCAGCAGCCCCTGGACTAGCGGGAGGGGGGACAATGAGCAGTTCTTC. Translation gives CASSPWTSGRGDNEQFF.

This chain joins TRBV7-2 and TRBJ2-2, with 8 bases identical to TRBD2. The CDR3 runs 17 residues. With 5 bases clipped from V and 4 bases from J, the junction kept 12 bases outside the gene matches. Germline V gives CDR1 SGHTA, CDR2 FQGNSA. The CDR3 sequence: CASSLLGVAGSTGELFF. The CDR3 DNA reads TGTGCCAGCAGCCTACTTGGGGTAGCGGGGTCCACCGGGGAGCTGTTTTTT.

This sequence joins TRBV7-9 and TRBJ2-7; 8 bases are a match to TRBD2. V lost 5 bases to trimming and J lost 3 bases; unmatched junction nucleotides: 12. Germline CDR1 is SEHNR and CDR2 is FQNEAQ (reference sequence). There are 16 residues in the CDR3. CDR3 region: CASSTASGRRGYEQYF. The CDR3 DNA is TGTGCCAGCAGCACCGCGAGCGGGAGAAGAGGCTACGAGCAGTACTTC.

V gene TRBV28 combines with J gene TRBJ2-5, with 11 bases that match TRBD2. Germline CDR1 MDHEN, CDR2 SYDVKM. The CDR3 is 15 residues long. Trimming took 5 bases from V and 1 from J; bases not matched to a gene: 3. The CDR3 loop is CASSGTSGGQETQYF. CDR3 sequence (DNA): TGTGCCAGCAGTGGGACTAGCGGAGGCCAAGAGACCCAGTACTTC.

The rearrangement joins TRBV19 to TRBJ1-2, with 8 positions matching TRBD1. J gave up 4 bases and V 5 bases, and 6 bases lay outside the gene matches. Germline V gene lookup returns CDR1 LNHDA and CDR2 SQIVND (reference sequence). This CDR3 spans 14 amino acids. The CDR3, as DNA: TGTGCCAGTAGTTCCGGACAGGGCGGCTATGGCTACACCTTC. Its protein is CASSSGQGGYGYTF.

The J gene is TRBJ2-1, the V gene TRBV7-2; D is ambiguous. The germline CDR1 and CDR2 sequences are SGHTA and FQGNSA. The CDR3 sequence is 13 residues long. Trimming shortened V by 10 bases and J by 0 bases, and 10 bases separated the two germline ends. The CDR3 reads CATKDDSYNEQFF. The CDR3 DNA sequence: TGTGCCACCAAGGACGACTCCTACAATGAGCAGTTCTTC.

V and J are TRBV6-6 and TRBJ2-2; D gene uncertain. This CDR3 has 15 amino acids. With 4 bases removed from V and 7 bases from J, the gap between germline ends came to 16 bases. The germline V gene encodes CDR1 MNHNY and CDR2 SVGAGI (reference sequence). DNA of the CDR3: TGTGCCAGCAGTTTGGAAGCAGTCGGCGTCGGGGAGCTGTTTTTT. It yields the protein CASSLEAVGVGELFF.

The chain employs TRBV29-1 and TRBJ2-2; D is possibly TRBD1 (5 bases). V dropped 3 bases and J dropped 0 bases, with 8 bases sitting between them. The germline CDR1 and CDR2 sequences are SQVTM and ANQGSEA. The length of the CDR3 is 14 residues. CDR3 in DNA: TGCAGCGTTGACACAGGCTCGAACACCGGGGAGCTGTTTTTT. Translating gives CSVDTGSNTGELFF.

The chain carries TRBV30 and TRBJ2-7; 7 bases agree with TRBD2. Germline CDR1 reads GTSNPN; CDR2 reads SVGIG (reference sequence). The length of the CDR3 is 15 residues. J gave up 3 bases and V 0 bases, and 8 bases lay outside the gene matches. CDR3 nucleotides: TGTGCCTGGAGTGTGGGGGGAGCGGGGAGCTACGAGCAGTACTTC. Protein product: CAWSVGGAGSYEQYF.

This chain uses TRBV15 with TRBJ2-7; D is perhaps TRBD1 or TRBD2 (5 bases each). CDR3 length equals 16 residues. CDR1 is LNHNV and CDR2 is YYDKDF in the germline V gene (reference sequence). The V gene lost 1 base and the J gene lost 2 bases, with 15 bases spanning the gap. The CDR3 DNA follows: TGTGCCACCAGCAGAGGACGGGGCTCCGGGACCTACGAGCAGTACTTC. Its protein product is CATSRGRGSGTYEQYF. Together with reference TRBV15 and TRBJ2-7, the CDR3 gives the full variable domain: DAMVIQNPRYQVTQFGKPVTLSCSQTLNHNVMYWYQQKSSQAPKLLFHYYDKDFNNEADTPDNFQSRRPNTSFCFLDIRSPGLGDTAMYLCATSRGRGSGTYEQYFGPGTRLTVT.

In this sample, this clone turned up once. This chain links TRBV4-3 with TRBJ1-6, with 7 bases fitting TRBD1. The CDR3 totals 15 residues. V dropped 4 bases and J dropped 9; count of bases not matched to a gene: 9. Germline CDR1 LGHNA, CDR2 YSLEER. CDR3 sequence (DNA): TGCGCCAGCAGCCTCAGAGACAGGGCGGGTTCACCCCTCCACTTT. Its translation is CASSLRDRAGSPLHF.

This clone came up once. The J gene is TRBJ1-1, the V gene TRBV15; D possibly corresponds to TRBD1 (5 bases). The CDR3 totals 15 residues. Germline CDR1 LNHNV, CDR2 YYDKDF (reference sequence). V lost 0 bases, J lost 6 bases, and 14 bases lay in between. As DNA, the CDR3 is TGTGCCACCAGCAGAGATCCGGGGGGGAAATCTGAAGCTTTCTTT. Translation: CATSRDPGGKSEAFF.

The genes are TRBV28 and TRBJ1-2; TRBD1 aligns across 7 bases. CDR1 is MDHEN and CDR2 is SYDVKM in the germline V gene. The CDR3 has 15 residues. Germline trimming cut 8 bases from V and 3 bases from J; bases unmatched to any gene: 12. CDR3 region: CASALGGGAHYGYTF. CDR3 DNA: TGTGCCAGCGCGCTGGGAGGGGGCGCGCACTATGGCTACACCTTC.

The J gene is TRBJ1-2, the V gene TRBV2; the match to TRBD1 covers 8 bases. Per germline, CDR1 SNHLY and CDR2 FYNNEI. There are 15 residues in the CDR3. Trimming removed 7 bases from V and 5 bases from J; junction bases left unmatched: 12. CDR3 protein: CASTPTGVSSYGYTF. CDR3 DNA sequence: TGTGCCAGCACCCCGACAGGGGTCTCATCTTATGGCTACACCTTC.

V usage is TRBV7-6 and J usage is TRBJ2-1; D not resolved. CDR3 length equals 14 residues. The ends were cut back, 0 bases at V and 2 bases at J, with 5 bases in the middle. CDR1 SGHVS and CDR2 FNYEAQ come from the germline V gene. The CDR3 protein is CASSLASPYNEQFF. In DNA, the CDR3 is TGTGCCAGCAGCTTAGCGAGCCCCTACAATGAGCAGTTCTTC.

The rearrangement joins TRBV19 to TRBJ2-7; the match to TRBD2 covers 9 bases. Germline loops: CDR1 LNHDA, CDR2 SQIVND (reference sequence). The V segment lost 4 bases and the J segment 4 bases; nucleotides outside the gene matches: 5. The CDR3 has 14 amino acids. The CDR3 DNA sequence: TGTGCCAGTAGTACGAGCGGGAGGTTATACGAGCAGTACTTC. Its translation: CASSTSGRLYEQYF.

This sequence joins TRBV7-2 and TRBJ2-7; 10 nucleotides match TRBD2. The CDR3 totals 15 residues. The V gene's germline CDR1 is SGHTA and CDR2 FQGNSA. Unmatched junction bases numbered 6, after V lost 5 bases and J lost 2 bases. The DNA for the CDR3 is TGTGCCAGCAGCCGGACTAGCGGTGGTGCCTACGAGCAGTACTTC. Protein sequence: CASSRTSGGAYEQYF.

The J gene is TRBJ2-2, the V gene TRBV6-1; no firm D call. Germline V CDR1 and CDR2: MNHNS, SASEGT. The V end was cut by 3 bases, the J end by 7 bases, with 9 bases between. This CDR3 has 13 residues. CDR3 loop: CASSESPGGELFF. The CDR3 DNA sequence: TGTGCCAGCAGTGAGAGCCCCGGCGGGGAGCTGTTTTTT.

J is TRBJ2-1 and V is TRBV12-5; D uncertain. This CDR3 has 16 amino acids. The V gene's germline CDR1 is LGHNT and CDR2 FRNRAP. Trimming pared 0 bases from V and 0 bases from J, leaving 9 bases between. In DNA form, the CDR3 reads TGTGCTAGTGGTTTGGTAGTACGGAGCTCCTACAATGAGCAGTTCTTC. This codes for CASGLVVRSSYNEQFF. Variable domain in full (rest from reference TRBV12-5 and TRBJ2-1): DARVTQTPRHKVTEMGQEVTMRCQPILGHNTVFWYRQTMMQGLELLAYFRNRAPLDDSGMPKDRFSAEMPDATLATLKIQPSEPRDSAVYFCASGLVVRSSYNEQFFGPGTRLTVL.

This clone has more than one count but fewer than ten. This rearrangement joins TRBV2 to TRBJ1-5; D is unclear. Per the germline V gene, CDR1 is SNHLY and CDR2 is FYNNEI. The CDR3 is 13 residues long. V lost 7 bases and J lost 5, with 12 bases in between. Here the CDR3 DNA reads TGTGCCAGCAAATGGGCGTGGGATCAGCCCCAGCATTTT. Protein: CASKWAWDQPQHF.

The chain combines TRBV7-2 with TRBJ2-3; D tentatively reads TRBD1 or TRBD2 (5 bases each). The V end lost 2 bases, the J end lost 5 bases, and 11 bases lay between the germline ends. This CDR3 comprises 14 residues. Germline V gives CDR1 SGHTA, CDR2 FQGNSA. The CDR3 DNA reads TGTGCCAGCAGCTTAAACGGTGGGGGAGATACGCAGTATTTT. Residues: CASSLNGGGDTQYF. The variable domain in full, with the rest retrieved from reference TRBV7-2 and TRBJ2-3, is GAGVSQSPSNKVTEKGKDVELRCDPISGHTALYWYRQSLGQGLEFLIYFQGNSAPDKSGLPSDRFSAERTGGSVSTLTIQRTQQEDSAVYLCASSLNGGGDTQYFGPGTRLTVL.

This clone was observed once. V gene TRBV23-1 combines with J gene TRBJ2-2; 12 bases align to TRBD2. TRBV23-1 has ORF status, its function being uncertain. CDR3 length: 16 amino acids. The J segment lost 5 bases and the V segment lost 6 bases, leaving 7 bases of the junction unmatched. The CDR3 nucleotides are TGCGCCAGCAGGACTAGCGGGAGCTTGGGGACCGGGGAGCTGTTTTTT. Protein product: CASRTSGSLGTGELFF.

This chain uses TRBV5-6 with TRBJ2-6; D unresolved. From germline, CDR1 is SGHDT and CDR2 YYEEEE. Trimming stripped 4 bases from V and 0 bases from J, with 11 bases between. CDR3 length: 16 residues. The CDR3 region has the DNA TGTGCCAGCAGCCTTTACTGGAACTCTGGGGCCAACGTCCTGACTTTC. Translating gives CASSLYWNSGANVLTF.

The chain has TRBV28 and TRBJ2-4, with TRBD1 matching 12 bases. Germline-derived CDR1 and CDR2 are MDHEN and SYDVKM. The length of the CDR3 is 20 residues. The J segment lost 3 bases and the V segment lost 6 bases, leaving 18 bases of the junction unmatched. CDR3 DNA: TGTGCCAGCAGGCCACCCGCCGGGACAGGGGGCAGTACGGGCAAAAACATTCAGTACTTC. Translated: CASRPPAGTGGSTGKNIQYF.